The clone carrying this T cell receptor (beta chain) was counted a few times. The PCR employed 60 Vbeta primers together with 13 Jbeta primers. The protocol was immunoSEQ multiplex PCR, while the TCRdb copy is restricted to in-frame clones and leaves out a portion. The sample gives roughly 100,000 clones, 50% to 70% of which show up once; around 5% is in the top ten. These data are taken from a study of cytomegalovirus exposure and HLA in healthy donors. The V end was cut by 7 bases, the J end by 5 bases, with 18 bases between. The CDR3 loop spans 15 amino acids. Germline values: CDR1 MNHEY, CDR2 SVGAGI.

This chain connects TRBV6-5 to TRBJ2-1; D is perhaps TRBD1 (5 bases). The source of this sequence is a human donor in good health. The specimen sequenced was PBMCs. The CDR3 loop is CASTPKGEQHNEQFF. The CDR3 coding sequence is TGTGCCAGCACTCCTAAAGGGGAACAGCACAATGAGCAGTTCTTC.